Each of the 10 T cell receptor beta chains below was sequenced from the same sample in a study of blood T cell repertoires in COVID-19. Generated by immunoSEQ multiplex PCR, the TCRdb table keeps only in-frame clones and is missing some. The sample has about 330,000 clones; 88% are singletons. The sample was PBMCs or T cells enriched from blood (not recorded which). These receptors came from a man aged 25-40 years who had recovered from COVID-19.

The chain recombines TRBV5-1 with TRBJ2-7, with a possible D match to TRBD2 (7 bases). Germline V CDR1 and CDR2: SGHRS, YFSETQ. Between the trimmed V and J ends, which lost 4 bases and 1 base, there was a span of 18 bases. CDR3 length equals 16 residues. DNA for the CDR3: TGCGCCAGCAGCCCTACTCGGGGGGCGCCGTCCTACGAGCAGTACTTC. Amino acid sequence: CASSPTRGAPSYEQYF.

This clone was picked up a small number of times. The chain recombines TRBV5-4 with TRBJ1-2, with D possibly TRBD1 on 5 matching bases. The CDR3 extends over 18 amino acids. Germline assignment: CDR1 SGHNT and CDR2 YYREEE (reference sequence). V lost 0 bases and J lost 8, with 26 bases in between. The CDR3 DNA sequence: TGTGCCAGCAGCTTGGTACAGGCCGCTTCCCCTATTCTATGGGGCTACACCTTC. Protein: CASSLVQAASPILWGYTF.

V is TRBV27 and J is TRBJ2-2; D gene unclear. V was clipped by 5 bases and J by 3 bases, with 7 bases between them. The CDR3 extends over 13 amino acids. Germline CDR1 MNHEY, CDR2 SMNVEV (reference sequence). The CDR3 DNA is TGTGCCAGCAGTATCCAGGACACCGGGGAGCTGTTTTTT. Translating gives CASSIQDTGELFF.

This chain's CDR3 is CATSGSGQPQHF. The CDR3 DNA reads as TGTGCCACCAGTGGTTCAGGCCAGCCCCAGCATTTT. The chain has TRBV24-1 and TRBJ1-5, with D unresolved. Germline CDR1 and CDR2: KGHDR and SFDVKD. This CDR3 contains 12 residues. Trimming removed 5 bases from V and 7 bases from J, with 8 bases in between.

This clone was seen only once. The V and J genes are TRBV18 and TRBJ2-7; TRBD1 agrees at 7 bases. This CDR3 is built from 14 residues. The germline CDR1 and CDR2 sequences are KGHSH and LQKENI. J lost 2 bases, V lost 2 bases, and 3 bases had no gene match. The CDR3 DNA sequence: TGTGCCAGCTCACCAGGGACAGTTCCCTACGAGCAGTACTTC. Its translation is CASSPGTVPYEQYF.

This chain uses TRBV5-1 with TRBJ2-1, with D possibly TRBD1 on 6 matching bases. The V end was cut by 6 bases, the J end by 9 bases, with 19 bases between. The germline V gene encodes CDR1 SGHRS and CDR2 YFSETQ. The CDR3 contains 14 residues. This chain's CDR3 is CASMGQGKGGEQFF. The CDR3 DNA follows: TGCGCCAGCATGGGGCAGGGGAAGGGTGGTGAGCAGTTCTTC.

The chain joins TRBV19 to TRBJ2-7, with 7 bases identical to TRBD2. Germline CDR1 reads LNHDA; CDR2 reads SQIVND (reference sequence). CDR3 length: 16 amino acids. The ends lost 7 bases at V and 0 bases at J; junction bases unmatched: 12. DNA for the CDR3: TGTGCCAGTAAAGCAAGGGCGGGGGACCTCTCCTACGAGCAGTACTTC. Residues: CASKARAGDLSYEQYF.

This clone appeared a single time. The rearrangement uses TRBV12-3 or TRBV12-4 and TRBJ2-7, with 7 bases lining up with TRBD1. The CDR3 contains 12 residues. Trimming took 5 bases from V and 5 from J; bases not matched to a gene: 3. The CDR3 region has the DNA TGTGCCAGCAGTCCGACAGGGCACGAGCAGTACTTC. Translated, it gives CASSPTGHEQYF.

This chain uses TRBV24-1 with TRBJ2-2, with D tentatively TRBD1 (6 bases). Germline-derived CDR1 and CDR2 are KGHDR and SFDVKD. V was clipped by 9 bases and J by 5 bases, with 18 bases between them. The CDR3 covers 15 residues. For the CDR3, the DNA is TGTGCCACCGCTGATACAGGGTTAGGAACCGGGGAGCTGTTTTTT. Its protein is CATADTGLGTGELFF.

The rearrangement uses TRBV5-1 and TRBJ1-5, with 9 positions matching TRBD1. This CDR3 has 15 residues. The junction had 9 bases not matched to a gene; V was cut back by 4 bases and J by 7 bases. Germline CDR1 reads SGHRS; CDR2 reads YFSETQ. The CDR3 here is CASSPGTGRGQPQHF. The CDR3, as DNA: TGCGCCAGCAGCCCCGGGACAGGGAGGGGACAGCCCCAGCATTTT.